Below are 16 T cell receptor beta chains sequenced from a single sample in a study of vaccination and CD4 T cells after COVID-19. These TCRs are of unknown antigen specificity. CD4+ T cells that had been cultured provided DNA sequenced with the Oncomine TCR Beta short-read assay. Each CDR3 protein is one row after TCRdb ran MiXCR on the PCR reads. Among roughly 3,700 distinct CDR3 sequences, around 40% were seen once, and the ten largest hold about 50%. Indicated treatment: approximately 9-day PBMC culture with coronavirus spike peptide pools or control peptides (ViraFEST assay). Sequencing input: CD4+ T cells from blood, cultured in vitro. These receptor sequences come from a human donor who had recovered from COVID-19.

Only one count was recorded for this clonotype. In DNA form, the CDR3 reads TGCGCCAGCAGCGGGCTGGGGACGCAAGAGACCCAGTACTTC. Translated: CASSGLGTQETQYF. The gene calls are TRBV5-1 and TRBJ2-5; possibly TRBD1 or TRBD2 for D (5 bases each). The CDR3 sequence is 14 residues long. Trimming took 4 bases from V and 2 from J, leaving 12 bases between them. CDR1 SGHRS and CDR2 YFSETQ come from the germline V gene.

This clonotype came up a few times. The CDR3 sequence is CASSKGSGGAGKETQYF. The CDR3 DNA sequence: TGTGCCAGCAGCAAGGGGAGCGGTGGGGCAGGGAAGGAGACCCAGTACTTC. The chain uses TRBV7-9 and TRBJ2-5; D assignment may be TRBD1 or TRBD2 (5 bases each). Trimming took off 5 bases at V and 5 bases at J, with 24 bases between the two ends. The CDR3 is 17 amino acids. Germline loops: CDR1 SEHNR, CDR2 FQNEAQ (reference sequence). The variable domain in full, completed from reference TRBV7-9 and TRBJ2-5, reads DTGVSQNPRHKITKRGQNVTFRCDPISEHNRLYWYRQTLGQGPEFLTYFQNEAQLEKSRLLSDRFSAERPKGSFSTLEIQRTEQGDSAMYLCASSKGSGGAGKETQYFGPGTRLLVL.

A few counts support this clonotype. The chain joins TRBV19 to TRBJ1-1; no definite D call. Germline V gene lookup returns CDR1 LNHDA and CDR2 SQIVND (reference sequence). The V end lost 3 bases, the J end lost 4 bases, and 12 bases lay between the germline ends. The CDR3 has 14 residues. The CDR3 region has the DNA TGTGCCAGTAGTATTCTAAGGGCAGCCACTGAAGCTTTCTTT. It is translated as CASSILRAATEAFF.

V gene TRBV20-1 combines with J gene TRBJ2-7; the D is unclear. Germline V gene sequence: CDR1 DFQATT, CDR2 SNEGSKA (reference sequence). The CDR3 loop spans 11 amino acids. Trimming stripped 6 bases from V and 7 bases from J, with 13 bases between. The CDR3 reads CSASSPREQYF. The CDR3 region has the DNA TGCAGTGCGAGTTCTCCTCGAGAGCAGTACTTC.

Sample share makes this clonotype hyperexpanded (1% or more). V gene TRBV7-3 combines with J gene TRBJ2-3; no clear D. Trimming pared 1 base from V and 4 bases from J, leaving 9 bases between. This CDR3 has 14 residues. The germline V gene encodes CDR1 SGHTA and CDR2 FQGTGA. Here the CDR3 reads CASSLSGMADTQYF. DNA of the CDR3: TGTGCCAGCAGCTTAAGTGGTATGGCAGATACGCAGTATTTT.

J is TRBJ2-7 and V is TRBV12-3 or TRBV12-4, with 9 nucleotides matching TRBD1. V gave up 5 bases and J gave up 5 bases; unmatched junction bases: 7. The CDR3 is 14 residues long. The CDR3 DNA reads TGTGCCAGCAGTATGACAGGGGGTGTAAACGAGCAGTACTTC. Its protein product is CASSMTGGVNEQYF.

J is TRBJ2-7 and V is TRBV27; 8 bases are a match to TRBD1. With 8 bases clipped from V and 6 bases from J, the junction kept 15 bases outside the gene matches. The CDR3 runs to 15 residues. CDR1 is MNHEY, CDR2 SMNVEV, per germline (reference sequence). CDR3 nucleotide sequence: TGTGCCAGCGGTGTCCGACAGGGGAGCTCGGGCGAGCAGTACTTC. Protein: CASGVRQGSSGEQYF.

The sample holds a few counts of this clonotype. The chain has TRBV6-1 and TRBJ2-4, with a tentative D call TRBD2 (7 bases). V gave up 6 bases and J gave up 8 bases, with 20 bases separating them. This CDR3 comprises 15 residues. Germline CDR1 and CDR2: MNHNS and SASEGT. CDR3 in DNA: TGTGCCAGCAGCCCCCTTTTTGGGGGGGCAGACATTCAGTACTTC. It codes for CASSPLFGGADIQYF.

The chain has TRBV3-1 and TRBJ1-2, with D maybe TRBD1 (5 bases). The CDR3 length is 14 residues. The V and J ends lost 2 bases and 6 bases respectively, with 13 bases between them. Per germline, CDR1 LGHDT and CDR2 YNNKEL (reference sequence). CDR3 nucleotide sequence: TGTGCCAGCAGCCAAACTTGGGGGGAAAATGGCTACACCTTC. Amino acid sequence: CASSQTWGENGYTF.

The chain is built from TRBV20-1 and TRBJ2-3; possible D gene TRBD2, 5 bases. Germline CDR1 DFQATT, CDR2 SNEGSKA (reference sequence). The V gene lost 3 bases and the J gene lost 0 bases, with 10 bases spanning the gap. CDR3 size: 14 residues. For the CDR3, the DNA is TGCAGTGCTAGGGTCGGGGTTAGCACAGATACGCAGTATTTT. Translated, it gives CSARVGVSTDTQYF.

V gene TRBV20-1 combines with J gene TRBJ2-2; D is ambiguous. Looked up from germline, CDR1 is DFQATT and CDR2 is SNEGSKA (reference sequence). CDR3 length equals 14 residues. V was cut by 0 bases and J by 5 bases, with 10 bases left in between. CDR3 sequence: CSARDPYGTGELFF. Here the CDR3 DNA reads TGCAGTGCTAGAGATCCGTACGGGACCGGGGAGCTGTTTTTT.

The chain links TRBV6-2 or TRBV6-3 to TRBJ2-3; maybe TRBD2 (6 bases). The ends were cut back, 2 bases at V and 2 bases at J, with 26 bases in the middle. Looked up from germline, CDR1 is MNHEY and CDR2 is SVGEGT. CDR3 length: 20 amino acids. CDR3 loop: CASSYVAIPGGSESTDTQYF. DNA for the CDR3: TGTGCCAGCAGTTACGTAGCGATCCCTGGGGGGAGCGAATCCACAGATACGCAGTATTTT.

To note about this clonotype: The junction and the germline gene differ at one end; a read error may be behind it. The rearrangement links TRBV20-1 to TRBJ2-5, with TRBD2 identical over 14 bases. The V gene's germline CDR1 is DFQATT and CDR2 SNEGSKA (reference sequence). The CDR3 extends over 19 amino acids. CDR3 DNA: TGCGGTGCTAGAGATCTGGGACTAGCGGGGGAAAGGGGACAAGAGACCCAGTACTTC. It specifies CGARDLGLAGERGQETQYF.

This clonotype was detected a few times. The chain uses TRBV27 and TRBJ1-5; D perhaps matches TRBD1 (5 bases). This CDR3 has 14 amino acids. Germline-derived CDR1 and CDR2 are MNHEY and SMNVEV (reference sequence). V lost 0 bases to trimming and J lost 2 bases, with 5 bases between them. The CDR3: CASSLSGGNQPQHF. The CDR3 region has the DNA TGTGCCAGCAGTTTATCAGGGGGCAATCAGCCCCAGCATTTT.

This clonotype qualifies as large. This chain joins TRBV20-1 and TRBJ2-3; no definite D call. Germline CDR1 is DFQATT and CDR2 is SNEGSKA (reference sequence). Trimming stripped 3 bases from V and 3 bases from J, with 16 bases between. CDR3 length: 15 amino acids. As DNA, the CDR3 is TGCAGTGCTAGGCCCCCCCGCCATCCGACAGATACGCAGTATTTT. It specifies CSARPPRHPTDTQYF.

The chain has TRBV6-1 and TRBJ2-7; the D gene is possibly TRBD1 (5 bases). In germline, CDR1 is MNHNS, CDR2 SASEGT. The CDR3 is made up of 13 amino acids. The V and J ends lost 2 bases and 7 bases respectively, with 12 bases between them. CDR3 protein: CASSETGIREQYF. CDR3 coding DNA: TGTGCCAGCAGTGAAACAGGAATTCGGGAGCAGTACTTC.